The 5 T cell receptor beta chains reported below all come from one sample, sequenced in a study of OX40 agonist ivuxolimab in advanced cancers. Profiling relied on immunoSEQ multiplex PCR, and the TCRdb table lists in-frame clones only, not all of them. Of tens of thousands of clones listed, 90% are singletons. The source material was CD4+ or CD8+ T cells sorted from blood, sampled in a trial of the OX40 agonist ivuxolimab. These TCRs come from an adult with an advanced solid tumor such as melanoma, head and neck, liver or kidney cancer.

The gene calls are TRBV10-3 and TRBJ2-5, with a weak D call TRBD2 (6 bases). The CDR3 sequence is 13 residues long. V lost 3 bases to trimming and J lost 4 bases, with 9 bases between them. Per germline, CDR1 ENHRY and CDR2 SYGVKD. The chain's CDR3 is CAISERGGETQYF. CDR3 DNA sequence: TGTGCCATCAGTGAACGGGGAGGAGAGACCCAGTACTTC.

CDR3 in amino acids: CASSLAGGGGTDTQYF. Here the CDR3 DNA reads TGTGCCAGCAGCTTAGCGGGGGGGGGTGGCACAGATACGCAGTATTTT. The chain couples TRBV11-3 to TRBJ2-3; 8 nucleotides line up with TRBD2. The ends lost 1 base at V and 1 base at J; junction bases unmatched: 4. Germline CDR1 and CDR2: SGHNT and YENEEA. CDR3 size: 16 residues.

CDR3 sequence reads: CASSQKTGTGGEETQYF. The CDR3 coding sequence is TGCGCCAGCAGCCAAAAAACCGGGACAGGGGGCGAAGAGACCCAGTACTTC. The chain employs TRBV4-3 and TRBJ2-5; 12 bases agree with TRBD1. Germline values: CDR1 LGHNA, CDR2 YSLEER. V gave up 2 bases and J gave up 3 bases; unmatched junction bases: 7. CDR3 length: 17 residues.

The rearrangement joins TRBV18 to TRBJ2-7; D perhaps matches TRBD2 (8 bases). This CDR3 has 16 residues. Looked up from germline, CDR1 is KGHSH and CDR2 is LQKENI. Trimming shortened V by 4 bases and J by 6 bases, and 22 bases separated the two germline ends. The CDR3 spells CASSQRLGQAGGEQYF. The CDR3 nucleotides are TGTGCCAGCTCACAAAGGCTAGGACAGGCGGGGGGCGAGCAGTACTTC. The variable domain in full, completed from reference TRBV18 and TRBJ2-7, reads NAGVMQNPRHLVRRRGQEARLRCSPMKGHSHVYWYRQLPEEGLKFMVYLQKENIIDESGMPKERFSAEFPKEGPSILRIQQVVRGDSAAYFCASSQRLGQAGGEQYFGPGTRLTVT.

The chain is built from TRBV5-1 and TRBJ1-3, with D uncertain. The CDR3 has 14 amino acids. V dropped 2 bases and J dropped 2 bases, with 8 bases sitting between them. Germline V CDR1 and CDR2: SGHRS, YFSETQ. CDR3 DNA: TGCGCCAGCAGCTTTGACGGGCCTGGAAACACCATATATTTT. As protein: CASSFDGPGNTIYF.